Listed here are 21 T cell receptor beta chains from one sample, sequenced in a study of blood T cell repertoires in COVID-19. Only in-frame clones appear in the TCRdb table, and some are missing; sequencing was by immunoSEQ multiplex PCR. This repertoire shows roughly 65,000 clones, about 81% found once; its top ten account for less than 20%. The specimen sequenced was peripheral blood. These TCRs come from a man of 80 years or more with acute or convalescent COVID-19.

The chain combines TRBV5-4 with TRBJ2-1; TRBD2 agrees at 9 bases. Germline assignment: CDR1 SGHNT and CDR2 YYREEE (reference sequence). This CDR3 region has 17 residues. Germline trimming cut 0 bases from V and 8 bases from J; bases unmatched to any gene: 12. This chain's CDR3 is CASSLELAGNVGDEQFF. The CDR3 region has the DNA TGTGCCAGCAGCTTGGAGCTAGCGGGAAATGTCGGCGATGAGCAGTTCTTC.

This sequence joins TRBV4-3 and TRBJ2-7; D is ambiguous. Germline V gives CDR1 LGHNA, CDR2 YSLEER. There are 15 residues in the CDR3. The germline V and J ends were trimmed by 3 bases and 4 bases, with 16 bases remaining between them. The CDR3 loop is CASSQSASPVYEQYF. The CDR3 nucleotides read TGCGCCAGCAGCCAGTCTGCGAGCCCGGTTTACGAGCAGTACTTC.

This chain connects TRBV3-1 (or the pseudogene TRBV3-2) to TRBJ1-4; 8 positions match TRBD1. Per the germline V gene, CDR1 is LGHDT and CDR2 is YNNKEL (reference sequence). With 2 bases clipped from V and 4 bases from J, the junction kept 3 bases outside the gene matches. This CDR3 has 15 residues. The CDR3 DNA reads TGTGCCAGCAGCCAACCGGACAGGGTTAATGAAAAACTGTTTTTT. Translated: CASSQPDRVNEKLFF.

V and J are TRBV13 and TRBJ2-6; TRBD1 aligns across 8 bases. Per germline, CDR1 PRHDT and CDR2 FYEKMQ (reference sequence). With V trimmed by 4 bases and J by 4 bases, 3 bases remained unmatched. The CDR3 is made up of 15 amino acids. The CDR3 region is CASSWTGQGANVLTF. The CDR3 DNA is TGTGCCAGCAGCTGGACAGGGCAAGGGGCCAACGTCCTGACTTTC.

J is TRBJ2-4 and V is TRBV14, with a tentative D call TRBD2 (5 bases). CDR1 and CDR2 (germline): SGHDN, FVKESK. This CDR3 is built from 15 residues. Trimming left V 1 base short and J 8 bases short, with 15 bases between. CDR3 residues: CASSQAGGLKDIQYF. As DNA, the CDR3 is TGTGCCAGCAGCCAAGCCGGCGGGTTGAAGGACATTCAGTACTTC.

On this clone: Germline is not matched at one junction end, which may reflect a read error. Distinct nucleotide sequences in the sample also encode this CDR3. This sequence joins TRBV5-1 and TRBJ2-1; 7 bases match TRBD1. The length of the CDR3 is 16 residues. Germline V gene lookup returns CDR1 SGHRS and CDR2 YFSETQ. For the CDR3, the DNA is TGCGCCAGCAGCCCAGGACAGGCCGCCTCCTACAACGAGCAGTTCTTC. It codes for CASSPGQAASYNEQFF.

This chain's CDR3 is CASSVDRFSYEQYF. CDR3 in DNA: TGTGCCAGCAGCGTGGACAGGTTTTCCTACGAGCAGTACTTC. The rearrangement joins TRBV3-1 (or the pseudogene TRBV3-2) to TRBJ2-7, with 7 bases identical to TRBD1. This CDR3 region has 14 residues. Per germline, CDR1 LGHDT and CDR2 YNNKEL (reference sequence). V gave up 5 bases and J gave up 1 base; unmatched junction bases: 5.

The chain employs TRBV24-1 and TRBJ1-5; a weak D match, TRBD1 (6 bases). Germline CDR1 is KGHDR and CDR2 is SFDVKD. With 0 bases removed from V and 5 bases from J, the gap between germline ends came to 7 bases. This CDR3 spans 14 amino acids. In nucleotides, the CDR3 is TGTGCCACCAGTGATTTGCGGACAGATCAGCCCCAGCATTTT. The encoded protein is CATSDLRTDQPQHF.

CDR3 nucleotides: TGTGCCAGCTCACCCGACAGATCCTACACAGATACGCAGTATTTT. Protein: CASSPDRSYTDTQYF. The genes are TRBV18 and TRBJ2-3; TRBD1 might be the D (5 bases). V was clipped by 3 bases and J by 2 bases, with 12 bases between them. CDR3 length: 15 amino acids. CDR1 is KGHSH, CDR2 LQKENI, per germline.

The chain uses TRBV3-1 (or the pseudogene TRBV3-2) and TRBJ1-5; D is unclear. Between the trimmed V and J ends, which lost 0 bases and 1 base, there was a span of 10 bases. CDR1 and CDR2 from the germline V gene are LGHDT and YNNKEL (reference sequence). This CDR3 has 16 residues. The CDR3, as DNA: TGTGCCAGCAGCCAAGATTTCGGAGGGAGCAATCAGCCCCAGCATTTT. As protein: CASSQDFGGSNQPQHF.

The rearrangement links TRBV14 to TRBJ2-1; unclear D gene. The ends were cut back, 4 bases at V and 10 bases at J, with 8 bases in the middle. Germline V gene sequence: CDR1 SGHDN, CDR2 FVKESK. The CDR3 is 11 amino acids. The CDR3 DNA is TGTGCCAGCAGCCTCTCACGGGAGCAGTTCTTC. It is translated as CASSLSREQFF.

This chain's CDR3 is CASSPLAGGRNEQFF. DNA of the CDR3: TGTGCCAGCAGCCCCCTAGCGGGGGGGCGCAATGAGCAGTTCTTC. The J gene is TRBJ2-1, the V gene TRBV11-1; 12 bases fit TRBD2. The CDR3 covers 15 residues. Germline CDR1 reads SGHAT; CDR2 reads FQDESV (reference sequence). V was pared by 5 bases and J by 6 bases, with 5 bases of the junction left unmatched. The full variable domain, in which reference TRBV11-1 and TRBJ2-1 provide the parts outside the CDR3, is EAEVAQSPRYKITEKSQAVAFWCDPISGHATLYWYRQILGQGPELLVQFQDESVVDDSQLPKDRFSAERLKGVDSTLKIQPAELGDSAMYLCASSPLAGGRNEQFFGPGTRLTVL.

This chain uses TRBV5-8 with TRBJ2-3; 10 positions agree with TRBD2. The CDR3 runs to 15 residues. J gave up 1 base and V 4 bases, and 3 bases lay outside the gene matches. Germline-derived CDR1 and CDR2 are SGHTS and YDEGEE. The CDR3 region is CASSPGLAGTDTQYF. The CDR3 coding sequence is TGTGCCAGCAGCCCCGGACTAGCGGGCACAGATACGCAGTATTTT. Full variable domain (missing parts from reference TRBV5-8 and TRBJ2-3): EAGVTQSPTHLIKTRGQQATLRCSPISGHTSVYWYQQALGLGLQFLLWYDEGEERNRGNFPPRFSGRQFPNYSSELNVNALELEDSALYLCASSPGLAGTDTQYFGPGTRLTVL.

This clone was seen only once. The chain joins TRBV11-2 to TRBJ2-3, with TRBD2 identical over 14 bases. The CDR3 loop spans 16 amino acids. The trim removed 4 bases at V and 6 bases at J, leaving 6 bases unmatched. Germline CDR1 reads SGHAT; CDR2 reads FQNNGV. The DNA for the CDR3 is TGTGCCAGCAGCTCTGGACTAGCGGGAGGAATGGATACGCAGTATTTT. Its translation: CASSSGLAGGMDTQYF. Based on the CDR3 plus reference TRBV11-2 and TRBJ2-3, the full variable domain is EAGVAQSPRYKIIEKRQSVAFWCNPISGHATLYWYQQILGQGPKLLIQFQNNGVVDDSQLPKDRFSAERLKGVDSTLKIQPAKLEDSAVYLCASSSGLAGGMDTQYFGPGTRLTVL.

The genes are TRBV2 and TRBJ2-2; D gene ambiguous. This CDR3 spans 15 amino acids. Trimming pared 3 bases from V and 0 bases from J, leaving 8 bases between. CDR1 and CDR2 (germline): SNHLY, FYNNEI. CDR3 sequence: CASSEWRTNTGELFF. The CDR3 coding sequence is TGTGCCAGCAGTGAGTGGCGGACGAACACCGGGGAGCTGTTTTTT. The whole variable domain, filled in from reference TRBV2 and TRBJ2-2, reads EPEVTQTPSHQVTQMGQEVILRCVPISNHLYFYWYRQILGQKVEFLVSFYNNEISEKSEIFDDQFSVERPDGSNFTLKIRSTKLEDSAMYFCASSEWRTNTGELFFGEGSRLTVL.

The chain is built from TRBV7-2 and TRBJ2-1, with a weak D call TRBD2 (6 bases). The CDR3 runs to 15 residues. V was clipped by 3 bases and J by 6 bases, with 15 bases between them. Looked up from germline, CDR1 is SGHTA and CDR2 is FQGNSA. CDR3 amino acids: CASSFRMGLLNEQFF. The CDR3 DNA is TGTGCCAGCAGCTTCCGAATGGGACTTCTCAATGAGCAGTTCTTC.

This clone came up many times. This chain connects TRBV6-2 or TRBV6-3 to TRBJ2-7; TRBD2 agrees at 10 bases. There are 17 residues in the CDR3. Losses at the gene ends were 2 bases for V and 0 bases for J; bases not matched to a gene: 7. In germline, CDR1 is MNHEY, CDR2 SVGEGT. This CDR3 is CASSYASSGSFSYEQYF. The DNA of the CDR3 is TGTGCCAGCAGTTACGCGTCTAGCGGGAGTTTCTCCTACGAGCAGTACTTC.

The V gene is TRBV2, the J gene TRBJ2-1; maybe TRBD2 (5 bases). The CDR3 totals 15 residues. CDR1 and CDR2 from the germline V gene are SNHLY and FYNNEI. The V end lost 7 bases, the J end lost 5 bases, and 18 bases lay between the germline ends. CDR3 protein: CASTPRRSRDNEQFF. The CDR3 region has the DNA TGTGCCAGCACTCCTCGGCGGTCGCGGGACAATGAGCAGTTCTTC.

The J gene is TRBJ2-1, the V gene TRBV6-5, with 9 positions matching TRBD1. The CDR3 has 15 residues. With 6 bases clipped from V and 10 bases from J, the junction kept 13 bases outside the gene matches. Germline values: CDR1 MNHEY, CDR2 SVGAGI. CDR3 DNA: TGTGCCAGCAGGCCGACGGGGACAGGGATGGACGAGCAGTTCTTC. Protein sequence: CASRPTGTGMDEQFF.

The chain joins TRBV9 to TRBJ2-3; a weak D match, TRBD2 (5 bases). Germline V gene sequence: CDR1 SGDLS, CDR2 YYNGEE. The CDR3 spans 15 residues. V was clipped by 0 bases and J by 4 bases, with 12 bases between them. The CDR3 sequence: CASSVASSLADTQYF. The CDR3 DNA is TGTGCCAGCAGCGTAGCTAGCTCTCTCGCAGATACGCAGTATTTT.

The chain carries TRBV20-1 and TRBJ1-5; 11 bases are shared with TRBD1. The CDR3 sequence is 15 residues long. The trim removed 3 bases at V and 6 bases at J, leaving 7 bases unmatched. Germline CDR1 is DFQATT and CDR2 is SNEGSKA (reference sequence). The CDR3 DNA reads TGCAGTGCTAGTCGGACAGGGGGCTTAGGTCAGCCCCAGCATTTT. Encoded protein: CSASRTGGLGQPQHF.